A single TCR beta chain is shown here with its context. The sample is drawn from a study of blood T cell repertoires in COVID-19. Repertoires were generated with immunoSEQ multiplex PCR, while TCRdb's copy carries only in-frame clones and drops some. The data show 250,000 or so clones, 86% seen once. The sequencing input was peripheral blood. The TCR comes from a man aged 35 to 55 with active or convalescent COVID-19.

This CDR3 is CASRQGTGGTQYF. The CDR3 DNA is TGTGCCAGCAGGCAGGGGACAGGGGGGACCCAGTACTTC. The V call is TRBV12-3 or TRBV12-4, the J call TRBJ2-5; TRBD1 aligns across 11 bases. This CDR3 region has 13 residues. Germline trimming cut 6 bases from V and 7 bases from J; bases unmatched to any gene: 4.